A single sample gave rise to the 20 T cell receptor beta chains below, sequenced in a study of tumor-infiltrating lymphocytes in oesophageal squamous cell carcinoma. MiXCR was run by TCRdb on the PCR reads, yielding one entry per CDR3 protein. Among 9,000 to 13,000 distinct CDR3 sequences listed, less than 65% were seen once. The sequenced sample was esophageal tumor tissue. These receptors came from a male donor with esophageal squamous cell carcinoma.

This clonotype is deemed medium-sized (0.01 to 0.1%). The chain recombines TRBV11-3 with TRBJ2-1, with D tentatively TRBD2 (6 bases). There are 15 residues in the CDR3. Germline CDR1 reads SGHNT; CDR2 reads YENEEA. Trimming took 5 bases from V and 7 from J, leaving 18 bases between them. CDR3 residues: CASSPGVYESNEQFF. The CDR3 nucleotides read TGTGCCAGCAGCCCGGGGGTATACGAGTCGAATGAGCAGTTCTTC.

The gene calls are TRBV7-6 and TRBJ2-3, with D tentatively TRBD1 (5 bases). This CDR3 has 16 residues. Per the germline V gene, CDR1 is SGHVS and CDR2 is FNYEAQ. The V end was cut by 6 bases, the J end by 5 bases, with 21 bases between. DNA of the CDR3: TGTGCCAGCAGTTTTCAGGGTTCCAAAATTATAGATACGCAGTATTTT. This encodes CASSFQGSKIIDTQYF.

The gene calls are TRBV7-2 and TRBJ2-5; D uncertain. The end of the DNA aligns better with TRBJ2-1, so the J call may be wrong. Germline V gene lookup returns CDR1 SGHTA and CDR2 FQGNSA. The CDR3 covers 13 residues. CDR3 nucleotide sequence: TGTGCCAGCAGCTTAGGGTCCTGGGTTGAGCAGTTCTTC. This gives the protein CASSLGSWVEQFF.

This clonotype showed up just once. The V and J genes are TRBV7-3 and TRBJ2-1, with D perhaps assigned TRBD1 or TRBD2 (7 bases each). The CDR3 extends over 16 amino acids. V lost 5 bases and J lost 4, with 18 bases in between. CDR1 and CDR2 from the germline V gene are SGHTA and FQGTGA. DNA for the CDR3: TGTGCCAGCAGCGTCAGGGGGGGAAGCGGATACAATGAGCAGTTCTTC. This gives the protein CASSVRGGSGYNEQFF.

The genes are TRBV11-3 and TRBJ2-6; no definite D call. The germline gives CDR1 SGHNT, CDR2 YENEEA. V dropped 2 bases and J dropped 0 bases, with 2 bases sitting between them. This CDR3 contains 14 residues. The CDR3 sequence: CASSLSSGANVLTF. CDR3 DNA: TGTGCCAGCAGCTTATCCTCTGGGGCCAACGTCCTGACTTTC.

The chain combines TRBV11-3 with TRBJ2-4; D may be TRBD1 (6 bases). The V gene lost 5 bases and the J gene lost 15 bases, with 29 bases spanning the gap. Germline CDR1 is SGHNT and CDR2 is YENEEA. The CDR3 consists of 16 residues. The CDR3 nucleotides are TGTGCCAGCAGCCCCCTCGGCGGTAGGGGGACCGGGGAGCTGTACTTC. It is translated as CASSPLGGRGTGELYF.

This clonotype counts as medium-sized. The DNA for the CDR3 is TGTGCCAGCAGTATACAACCGGGACTTCCCACAGATACGCAGTATTTT. Protein product: CASSIQPGLPTDTQYF. V is TRBV6-1 and J is TRBJ2-3; weak D call: TRBD2 (6 bases). There are 16 residues in the CDR3. The V gene's germline CDR1 is MNHNS and CDR2 SASEGT. V was pared by 5 bases and J by 2 bases, with 17 bases between.

This clonotype was detected ten times or more. This sequence joins TRBV5-6 and TRBJ1-6; no reliable D call. Germline values: CDR1 SGHDT, CDR2 YYEEEE. The V end lost 1 base, the J end lost 5 bases, and 4 bases lay between the germline ends. CDR3 length: 13 residues. The CDR3 here is CASSLSNNSPLHF. Here the CDR3 DNA reads TGTGCCAGCAGCTTGTCCAATAATTCACCCCTCCACTTT. The full variable domain, completed using reference TRBV5-6 and TRBJ1-6, is DAGVTQSPTHLIKTRGQQVTLRCSPKSGHDTVSWYQQALGQGPQFIFQYYEEEERQRGNFPDRFSGHQFPNYSSELNVNALLLGDSALYLCASSLSNNSPLHFGNGTRLTVT.

J is TRBJ2-5 and V is TRBV12-3 or TRBV12-4; D is undetermined. The J call may be in error: the DNA end matches TRBJ2-6 better. The CDR3 sequence is 16 residues long. DNA of the CDR3: TGTGCCAGCAGTGACAAGGAGTCCTCTGGGGCCAACGTCCTGACTTTC. It encodes CASSDKESSGANVLTF.

With regard to this clonotype: It is likely a read error, because the conserved phenylalanine at the end of the CDR3 is missing. The DNA is left out, because the CDR3 cannot be placed on it with certainty; the CDR3 is given as TCRdb lists it. The genes are TRBV11-3 and TRBJ1-6. Germline V lookup: CDR1 SGHNT, CDR2 YENEEA. The CDR3 numbers 9 amino acids, ends counted. This chain's CDR3 is CASSPLGGR.

This clonotype was picked up many times. A single base separates this from a much larger clone, so it may be a read error. The V gene is TRBV6-6, the J gene TRBJ2-7; unclear D gene. Per the germline V gene, CDR1 is MNHNY and CDR2 is SVGAGI (reference sequence). The germline V and J ends were trimmed by 0 bases and 7 bases, with 16 bases remaining between them. CDR3 length: 15 amino acids. CDR3 DNA sequence: TGTGCCAGCAGTTACTCGAGCGTCCCGTACAATGAGCAGTACTTC. Residues: CASSYSSVPYNEQYF.

This clonotype has only one observation. This could be a read error, since a much larger clone is one nucleotide away. CDR3 coding DNA: TGTGCCAGCAGCTTAACGTGGCTAGCGGGCTACAATGAGCAGTACTTC. It translates to CASSLTWLAGYNEQYF. The chain uses TRBV7-3 and TRBJ2-5; 8 bases line up with TRBD2. The V gene's germline CDR1 is SGHTA and CDR2 FQGTGA. The CDR3 length is 16 residues. With 0 bases clipped from V and 11 bases from J, the junction kept 14 bases outside the gene matches. The complete variable domain, with remaining parts taken from reference TRBV7-3 and TRBJ2-5, reads GAGVSQTPSNKVTEKGKYVELRCDPISGHTALYWYRQSLGQGPEFLIYFQGTGAADDSGLPNDRFFAVRPEGSVSTLKIQRTERGDSAVYLCASSLTWLAGYNEQYFGPGTRLLVL.

This clonotype was detected only once. This chain links TRBV7-2 with TRBJ1-1; D ambiguous. Trimming removed 6 bases from V and 0 bases from J, with 8 bases in between. Germline V CDR1 and CDR2: SGHTA, FQGNSA. This CDR3 comprises 13 residues. CDR3 protein: CASSPQMNTEAFF. The CDR3 DNA reads TGTGCCAGCAGTCCACAGATGAACACTGAAGCTTTCTTT. Combining the CDR3 with reference TRBV7-2 and TRBJ1-1 gives the whole variable domain GAGVSQSPSNKVTEKGKDVELRCDPISGHTALYWYRQSLGQGLEFLIYFQGNSAPDKSGLPSDRFSAERTGGSVSTLTIQRTQQEDSAVYLCASSPQMNTEAFFGQGTRLTVV.

The chain joins TRBV19 to TRBJ2-5; D is undetermined. The closer fit of TRBJ2-3 to the DNA end suggests the J call may be wrong. Germline V gives CDR1 LNHDA, CDR2 SQIVND (reference sequence). The CDR3 extends over 13 amino acids. CDR3 amino acids: CASSTTTGDTQYF. The CDR3, as DNA: TGTGCCAGTAGTACTACGACCGGTGATACGCAGTATTTT.

A few counts support this clonotype. The gene calls are TRBV7-2 and TRBJ2-7; 7 bases agree with TRBD1. The J call may be incorrect, as the DNA end agrees better with TRBJ2-1. Germline CDR1 is SGHTA and CDR2 is FQGNSA. The CDR3 has 15 amino acids. The CDR3 bases are TGTGCCAGCAGCCTACCGGGACAGAAGGTCAATGAGCAGTTCTTC. The encoded protein is CASSLPGQKVNEQFF.

In this sample, this clonotype turned up once. V usage is TRBV7-4 and J usage is TRBJ1-1, with a possible D match to TRBD1 (5 bases). The CDR3 is 12 amino acids. Germline values: CDR1 SGHVT, CDR2 SQSDAQ. V was pared by 5 bases and J by 8 bases, with 12 bases between. For the CDR3, the DNA is TGTGCCAGCAGCGGGCGGGGGGTCGAAGCTTTCTTT. Translated, it gives CASSGRGVEAFF.

This clonotype was recorded many times. The rearrangement links TRBV12-2 to TRBJ2-7; TRBD2, as called in the table, went unchecked against the DNA. TRBV12-2 corresponds to a pseudogene. The CDR3 totals 15 residues. Written as DNA, the CDR3 is TGTGCAAGTCGGACTAGCGGGAGGGCCGTTTACGAGCAGTACTTC. Translated, it gives CASRTSGRAVYEQYF.

This clonotype was found a few times. The V and J genes are TRBV27 and TRBJ2-3; 9 bases agree with TRBD2. J gave up 3 bases and V 7 bases, and 5 bases lay outside the gene matches. The germline CDR1 and CDR2 sequences are MNHEY and SMNVEV (reference sequence). This CDR3 is built from 14 residues. The CDR3 sequence: CASKPGLATDTQYF. The CDR3 DNA reads as TGTGCCAGCAAACCTGGACTAGCGACAGATACGCAGTATTTT.

This clonotype was counted only a few times. J is TRBJ2-1 and V is TRBV7-2; 9 bases are a match to TRBD1. The CDR3 is made up of 16 amino acids. The V and J ends lost 5 bases and 7 bases, in that order; junction bases with no gene match: 12. Germline values: CDR1 SGHTA, CDR2 FQGNSA. Here the CDR3 reads CASSTHRGRVTNEQFF. DNA for the CDR3: TGTGCCAGCAGCACACACAGGGGGCGCGTCACGAATGAGCAGTTCTTC.

The chain employs TRBV28 and TRBJ2-7; maybe TRBD1 (5 bases). V was cut by 8 bases and J by 2 bases, with 13 bases left in between. This CDR3 contains 13 residues. Germline lookup yields CDR1 MDHEN and CDR2 SYDVKM. CDR3 sequence (DNA): TGTGCCAGCGGTGGGGCCACCACCTACGAGCAGTACTTC. The encoded protein is CASGGATTYEQYF. Variable domain in full (rest from reference TRBV28 and TRBJ2-7): DVKVTQSSRYLVKRTGEKVFLECVQDMDHENMFWYRQDPGLGLRLIYFSYDVKMKEKGDIPEGYSVSREKKERFSLILESASTNQTSMYLCASGGATTYEQYFGPGTRLTVT.